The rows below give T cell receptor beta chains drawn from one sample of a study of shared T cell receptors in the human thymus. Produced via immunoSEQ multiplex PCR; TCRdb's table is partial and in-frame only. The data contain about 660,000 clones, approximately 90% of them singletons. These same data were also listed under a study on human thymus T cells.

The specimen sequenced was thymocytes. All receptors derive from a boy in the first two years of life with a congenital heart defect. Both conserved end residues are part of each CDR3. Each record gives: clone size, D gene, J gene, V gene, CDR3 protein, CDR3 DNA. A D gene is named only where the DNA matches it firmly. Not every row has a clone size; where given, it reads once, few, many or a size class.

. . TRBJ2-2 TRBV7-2 CASSFEVAGELFF TGTGCCAGCAGCTTCGAGGTGGCCGGGGAGCTGTTTTTT
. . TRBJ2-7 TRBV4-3 CASSQTKRASSYEQYF TGCGCCAGCAGCCAAACAAAGCGGGCTAGCTCCTACGAGCAGTACTTC
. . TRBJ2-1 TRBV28 CASSPYNSSYNEQFF TGTGCCAGCAGCCCTTATAACTCCTCCTACAATGAGCAGTTCTTC
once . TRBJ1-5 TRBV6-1 CASSAQMGNQPQHF TGTGCCAGCAGTGCACAGATGGGCAATCAGCCCCAGCATTTT
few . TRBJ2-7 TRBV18 CASSLGGSSYEQYF TGTGCCAGCTCACTCGGAGGGAGCTCCTACGAGCAGTACTTC
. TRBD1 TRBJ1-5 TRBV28 CASSPGTGGNSSNQPQHF TGTGCCAGCAGCCCCGGGACAGGGGGCAATAGTAGCAATCAGCCCCAGCATTTT
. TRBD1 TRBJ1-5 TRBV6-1 CASSLDRVEQPQHF TGTGCCAGCAGTCTGGACAGGGTGGAGCAGCCCCAGCATTTT
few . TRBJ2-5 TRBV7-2 CASSTRGETQYF TGTGCCAGCAGCACACGGGGTGAGACCCAGTACTTC
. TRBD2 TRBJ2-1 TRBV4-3 CASSLRLARNEQFF TGCGCCAGCAGCCTCAGACTAGCGCGCAATGAGCAGTTCTTC
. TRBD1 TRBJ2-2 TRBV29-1 CSPSRQGNYGELFF TGCAGCCCCAGTAGACAGGGCAATTACGGGGAGCTGTTTTTT
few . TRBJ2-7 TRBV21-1 CASSSLPGGCEQYF TGTGCCAGCAGCTCCCTCCCGGGGGGGTGCGAGCAGTACTTC
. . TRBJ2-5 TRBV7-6 CASSFGPGQQETQYF TGTGCCAGCAGCTTCGGACCGGGACAACAGGAGACCCAGTACTTC
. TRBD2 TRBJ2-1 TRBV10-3 CAISGGLAGDNEQFF TGTGCCATCAGTGGGGGACTAGCGGGAGACAATGAGCAGTTCTTC
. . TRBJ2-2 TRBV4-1 CASSQPPRDGELFF TGCGCCAGCAGCCAACCCCCACGGGACGGGGAGCTGTTTTTT
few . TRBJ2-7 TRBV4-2 CASSRVPPDEQYF TGTGCCAGCAGCCGAGTTCCGCCCGACGAGCAGTACTTC
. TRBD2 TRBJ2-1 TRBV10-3 CATLKGRAASDEQFF TGTGCCACCCTTAAAGGGAGGGCCGCCTCCGATGAGCAGTTCTTC
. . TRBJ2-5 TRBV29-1 CSAWTVQETQYF TGCAGCGCATGGACTGTACAAGAGACCCAGTACTTC
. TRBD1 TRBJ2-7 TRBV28 CASSLIRGREGYEQYF TGTGCCAGCAGTTTAATCAGGGGGCGCGAGGGGTACGAGCAGTACTTC